The following is a T cell receptor beta chain sequence with its context. This record belongs to a study of blood T cells in healthy people across ages. Germline V lookup: CDR1 SEHNR, CDR2 FQNEAQ (reference sequence). V lost 1 base, J lost 2 bases, and 9 bases lay in between. The CDR3 runs 15 residues. The authors ran a second PCR of 7 to 11 cycles using a sample-barcoded 5' primer and a J-beta primer mix. Each cDNA molecule carried a tag from a template-switch adaptor that contained 12 random nucleotides. TCRdb re-called the 5' RACE reads through MiXCR, storing one row per CDR3 protein. The sample records roughly 1,700,000 distinct CDR3 sequences, approximately 30% being singletons.

Sequencing input: blood. This TCR was recovered from a woman between 25 and 40 years old in good health. The V call is TRBV7-9, the J call TRBJ2-1; D not resolved. The CDR3 sequence: CASSLVAVTYNEQFF. The CDR3 nucleotides are TGTGCCAGCAGCTTAGTGGCGGTTACCTACAATGAGCAGTTCTTC. Drawing the rest from reference TRBV7-9 and TRBJ2-1, the complete variable domain is DTGVSQNPRHKITKRGQNVTFRCDPISEHNRLYWYRQTLGQGPEFLTYFQNEAQLEKSRLLSDRFSAERPKGSFSTLEIQRTEQGDSAMYLCASSLVAVTYNEQFFGPGTRLTVL.